The clone carrying this TCR beta chain has more than one count but fewer than ten. V was trimmed by 1 base and J by 0 bases, leaving 6 bases between them. This CDR3 spans 14 amino acids. Looked up from germline, CDR1 is SEHNR and CDR2 is FQNEAQ (reference sequence). The sample comes from a study of blood T cell repertoires in COVID-19. At the level of the study: Collection of acute and convalescent COVID-19 samples took place in the United States, Italy and Spain. T cells, B-cell-depleted T cells, or PBMCs supplied cDNA or gDNA.

Source study methods: Reference gene primers were amplified, and this amplification served to estimate nucleated cell counts. Data came from immunoSEQ multiplex PCR; TCRdb stores just in-frame clones and leaves some out. That table furnishes V, J and clone size, whereas the DNA furnished D and trimming. Among 200,000 or so clones listed, less than 90% were seen once. Sequencing used peripheral blood. The receptor was isolated from a woman between 50 and 59 years old with acute or convalescent COVID-19. The V gene is TRBV7-9, the J gene TRBJ1-1; no firm D call. The chain's CDR3 is CASSLGTLNTEAFF. CDR3 nucleotides: TGTGCCAGCAGCTTAGGGACTCTGAACACTGAAGCTTTCTTT.